This is a list of T cell receptor beta chains from one sample in a study of T cell responses to AZD1222 COVID-19 vaccine. The table came from immunoSEQ multiplex PCR; TCRdb's copy has only in-frame clones and leaves some out. The table lists 52,000 or so clones, around 85% of them singletons. The material was peripheral blood, obtained on day 0 of MenACWY control vaccination. The receptors come from an adult in good health. CDR3s include the opening cysteine and the closing phenylalanine or tryptophan. D genes are given only for firm matches. Clone size is shown for a subset of rows, as once, few, many or a class of expanded clone.

d_call clone_size j_call v_call cdr3_aa cdr3_nt
. . TRBJ2-1 TRBV7-8 CASSFARIDEQFF TGTGCCAGCAGTTTTGCCCGGATAGATGAGCAGTTCTTC
. . TRBJ1-2 TRBV13 CASSPRTDLNYGYTF TGTGCCAGCAGCCCGAGGACAGACTTAAACTATGGCTACACCTTC
. . TRBJ1-1 TRBV19 CASNWRGRGTEAFF TGTGCCAGTAACTGGAGGGGGAGGGGAACTGAAGCTTTCTTT
TRBD1 . TRBJ1-1 TRBV27 CASSFGVTGRTEAFF TGTGCCAGCAGTTTTGGAGTGACAGGGCGCACTGAAGCTTTCTTT
TRBD1 . TRBJ2-1 TRBV6-2/TRBV6-3 CASSYTKDRGWNEQFF TGTGCCAGCAGTTACACTAAGGACAGGGGATGGAATGAGCAGTTCTTC
. . TRBJ1-5 TRBV28 CASSLGQGNQPQHF TGTGCCAGCAGTTTAGGGCAGGGGAATCAGCCCCAGCATTTT
TRBD1 . TRBJ1-2 TRBV6-5 CASRTGGLGYTF TGTGCCAGTAGGACAGGGGGTTTGGGCTACACCTTC
. . TRBJ2-3 TRBV5-1 CASSLGVLGRNTDTQYF TGCGCCAGCAGCTTGGGGGTGCTTGGAAGAAATACAGATACGCAGTATTTT
TRBD1 . TRBJ2-3 TRBV14 CASSQWTGPTVTQYF TGTGCCAGCAGCCAATGGACAGGGCCCACTGTTACGCAGTATTTT
. . TRBJ1-2 TRBV6-4 CASSDPGRGDGYTF TGTGCCAGCAGTGACCCCGGACGGGGGGATGGCTACACCTTC
TRBD1 . TRBJ1-1 TRBV4-1 CASSQLRPGQGGTEAFF TGCGCCAGCAGCCAACTTCGCCCGGGACAGGGGGGCACTGAAGCTTTCTTT
. . TRBJ2-3 TRBV1 CTSSQADTDTQYF TGCACCAGCAGCCAAGCTGACACAGATACGCAGTATTTT
. . TRBJ2-1 TRBV12-5 CASGLGVQGFGEQFF TGTGCTAGTGGTTTGGGGGTACAGGGATTTGGTGAGCAGTTCTTC
. once TRBJ1-5 TRBV10-3 CAISEVNQPQHF TGTGCCATCAGTGAGGTAAATCAGCCCCAGCATTTT
. few TRBJ2-2 TRBV19 CASSIERTFPGELFF TGTGCCAGTAGTATAGAGCGGACTTTTCCCGGGGAGCTGTTTTTT
TRBD1 . TRBJ1-6 TRBV28 CASSSRDRVLTLDSPLHF TGTGCCAGCAGTTCCCGGGACAGAGTTTTAACCTTAGATTCACCCCTCCACTTT
. . TRBJ1-1 TRBV5-4 CASSLALLGNTEAFF TGTGCCAGCAGCCTTGCATTATTGGGGAACACTGAAGCTTTCTTT
. . TRBJ1-2 TRBV6-6 CASSWGTEGPGYGYTF TGTGCCAGCAGTTGGGGCACGGAAGGCCCTGGCTATGGCTACACCTTC
TRBD1 . TRBJ1-6 TRBV4-1 CASSQVIVRDRVKSPLHF TGCGCCAGCAGCCAAGTCATTGTCCGAGACAGGGTTAAATCACCCCTCCACTTT
. . TRBJ1-2 TRBV6-5 CASSYQGDGYTF TGTGCCAGCAGTTACCAAGGGGATGGCTACACCTTC
. . TRBJ1-2 TRBV7-9 CASSLLGDYGYTF TGTGCCAGCAGCTTACTCGGGGACTATGGCTACACCTTC
TRBD1 . TRBJ2-3 TRBV19 CASSMTGGLTDTQYF TGTGCCAGTAGTATGACAGGGGGTCTCACAGATACGCAGTATTTT
. . TRBJ1-1 TRBV6-1 CASSEGMAFF TGTGCCAGCAGTGAAGGTATGGCTTTCTTT
. . TRBJ2-7 TRBV7-9 CASSLAEWGEQYF TGTGCCAGCAGCTTAGCAGAGTGGGGCGAGCAGTACTTC
. . TRBJ1-5 TRBV29-1 CSVTTTVGAQHF TGCAGCGTGACAACGACAGTAGGGGCCCAGCATTTT
TRBD1 . TRBJ2-7 TRBV4-1 CASSHGQGGYEQYF TGCGCCAGCAGCCACGGACAGGGGGGCTACGAGCAGTACTTC
. . TRBJ2-1 TRBV6-2/TRBV6-3 CASSYFRGNEQFF TGTGCCAGCAGTTATTTCCGGGGGAATGAGCAGTTCTTC
. many TRBJ1-1 TRBV14 CASRGARDSYGAFF TGTGCCAGCAGGGGGGCCCGGGACTCCTATGGAGCTTTCTTT
TRBD2 few TRBJ2-1 TRBV5-1 CASSLFLAGVQFF TGCGCCAGCAGCTTGTTCTTAGCGGGGGTACAGTTCTTC
TRBD2 . TRBJ2-3 TRBV5-1 CASSFIAGEGNTQYF TGCGCCAGCAGCTTTATAGCGGGAGAGGGGAATACGCAGTATTTT
. . TRBJ2-2 TRBV7-2 CASSLALGGTGELFF TGTGCCAGCAGCTTAGCTCTAGGGGGGACCGGGGAGCTGTTTTTT
. . TRBJ1-5 TRBV2 CASRRESNQPQHF TGTGCCAGCAGGAGGGAGAGCAATCAGCCCCAGCATTTT
. . TRBJ1-2 TRBV30 CAWSNTGRLYGYTF TGTGCCTGGAGTAACACAGGGAGACTCTATGGCTACACCTTC
. . TRBJ1-1 TRBV29-1 CSVVSQGPNTEAFF TGCAGCGTTGTGTCTCAGGGTCCCAACACTGAAGCTTTCTTT
. . TRBJ1-1 TRBV29-1 CSAELSGLGTEAFF TGCAGCGCCGAACTCTCCGGGCTGGGCACTGAAGCTTTCTTT
TRBD2 few TRBJ2-2 TRBV11-2 CASSGLGRELFF TGTGCCAGCAGCGGACTAGGGAGGGAGCTGTTTTTT
. . TRBJ1-2 TRBV27 CASSSSGDGYGYTF TGTGCCAGCAGTTCATCGGGGGATGGGTATGGCTACACCTTC
. . TRBJ2-5 TRBV7-6 CASSPRGWETQYF TGTGCCAGCAGCCCCAGAGGTTGGGAGACCCAGTACTTC
TRBD1 . TRBJ1-6 TRBV28 CASSLRGPYNSPLHF TGTGCCAGCAGCCTGAGGGGGCCATATAATTCACCCCTCCACTTT
. . TRBJ2-7 TRBV2 CASRASYLYEQYF TGTGCCAGCAGGGCCAGCTATCTCTACGAGCAGTACTTC
TRBD1 . TRBJ2-7 TRBV7-9 CASSPGTGEYEQYF TGTGCCAGCAGCCCGGGGACAGGGGAATACGAGCAGTACTTC
. . TRBJ1-5 TRBV4-1 CASSLLSEGVNQPQHF TGCGCCAGCAGCCTACTCAGCGAAGGCGTCAATCAGCCCCAGCATTTT
. . TRBJ1-2 TRBV9 CASSVDSDARLSGYTF TGTGCCAGCAGCGTAGACTCCGACGCCCGGTTGAGTGGCTACACCTTC
. . TRBJ2-2 TRBV24-1 CATSDGGGTGELFF TGTGCCACCAGTGATGGGGGTGGCACCGGGGAGCTGTTTTTT
. once TRBJ2-2 TRBV19 CASRESPGELFF TGTGCCAGTAGGGAGAGTCCCGGGGAGCTGTTTTTT
TRBD1 . TRBJ2-7 TRBV11-2 CASSRWDSPYEQYF TGTGCCAGCAGCCGATGGGACAGCCCCTACGAGCAGTACTTC
TRBD2 . TRBJ2-5 TRBV6-2/TRBV6-3 CASSITRDYPYQYF TGTGCCAGCAGTATAACCCGGGACTACCCTTACCAGTACTTC
. . TRBJ2-2 TRBV4-2 CASTKDGANTGELFF TGTGCCAGCACCAAAGACGGAGCGAACACCGGGGAGCTGTTTTTT
. . TRBJ2-2 TRBV7-2 CASSLTPNANTGELFF TGTGCCAGCAGCTTAACCCCGAACGCGAACACCGGGGAGCTGTTTTTT
. . TRBJ2-7 TRBV18 CASSPGDTSYEQYF TGTGCCAGCTCACCGGGCGACACTTCCTACGAGCAGTACTTC
. . TRBJ1-1 TRBV7-3 CASSLGGFLKEEAFF TGTGCCAGCAGCTTAGGTGGCTTCCTCAAGGAAGAAGCTTTCTTT
. . TRBJ2-1 TRBV5-6 CASSPTISYNEQFF TGTGCCAGCAGCCCGACTATTTCCTACAATGAGCAGTTCTTC
TRBD2 . TRBJ2-1 TRBV19 CASSPRTSGTNHNEQFF TGTGCCAGTAGTCCGCGGACTAGCGGGACCAACCACAATGAGCAGTTCTTC
. . TRBJ1-2 TRBV7-2 CASSSEPPFNYGYTF TGTGCCAGCAGCTCTGAACCGCCCTTTAACTATGGCTACACCTTC
. . TRBJ2-7 TRBV6-1 CASSEARGGQSVYEQYF TGTGCCAGCAGTGAAGCGCGCGGGGGACAGAGTGTTTACGAGCAGTACTTC